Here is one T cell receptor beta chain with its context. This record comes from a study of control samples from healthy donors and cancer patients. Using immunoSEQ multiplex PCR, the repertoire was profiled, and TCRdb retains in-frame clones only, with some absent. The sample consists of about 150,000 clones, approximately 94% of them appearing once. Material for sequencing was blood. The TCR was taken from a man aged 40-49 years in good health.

The CDR3 sequence is CAWGGLNTEAFF. The CDR3 coding sequence is TGTGCCTGGGGAGGACTGAACACTGAAGCTTTCTTT. This chain links TRBV30 with TRBJ1-1; D not resolved. The CDR3 length is 12 residues. Per the germline V gene, CDR1 is GTSNPN and CDR2 is SVGIG (reference sequence). V was trimmed by 5 bases and J by 0 bases, leaving 7 bases between them.